This T cell receptor (beta chain) was documented in a study of beta chain features in type 1 diabetes. Looking at the study overall: Healthy donors, compared against patients, showed similar age, gender and cell yields. Study-level findings and limits: A moderate, significant TCRB CDR3 shortening appeared in type 1 diabetes across four CD4+ subsets. For patients, the naive, central memory and Treg TCRB repertoires appeared more alike than for healthy donors.

TCRB transcripts that were expressed got sequenced, as all of the isolated RNA had been reverse transcribed. Repertoires were generated with immunoSEQ multiplex PCR, while TCRdb's copy carries only in-frame clones and drops some. The repertoire consists of about 180,000 clones, with roughly 8% occurring once and the leading ten covering under 0.6%. Of note for this clone: Its antigen remains unknown.

Sequences were obtained from central memory CD4+ T cells from blood. The source of this sequence is a man between 18 and 29 years old with type 1 diabetes.

CDR3 DNA sequence: TGTGCCAGCAGCCAAGAAGCTAGCGGGAGTTTCTACGAGCAGTACTTC. Protein product: CASSQEASGSFYEQYF. V gene TRBV4-2 combines with J gene TRBJ2-7, with 10 bases fitting TRBD2. The CDR3 loop spans 16 amino acids. The germline gives CDR1 LGHNA, CDR2 YNFKEQ. After removal of 0 bases from V and 3 bases from J, the junction contained 5 bases not matched to a gene.